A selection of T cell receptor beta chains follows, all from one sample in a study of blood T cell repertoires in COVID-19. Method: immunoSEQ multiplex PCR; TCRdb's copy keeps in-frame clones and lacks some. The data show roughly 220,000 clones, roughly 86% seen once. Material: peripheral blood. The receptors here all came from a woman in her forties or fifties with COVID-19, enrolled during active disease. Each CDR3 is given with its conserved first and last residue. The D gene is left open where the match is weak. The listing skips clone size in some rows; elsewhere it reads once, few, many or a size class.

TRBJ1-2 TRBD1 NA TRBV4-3 TGCGCCAGCAGCCAAGTTTTACAGGGGGGCTACACCTTC CASSQVLQGGYTF
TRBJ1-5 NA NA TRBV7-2 TGTGCCAGCAGCTTAAACAGGGACATTCAGCCCCAGCATTTT CASSLNRDIQPQHF
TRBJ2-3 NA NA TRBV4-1 TGCGCCAGCAGCCGACTAGGTGCAGATACGCAGTATTTT CASSRLGADTQYF
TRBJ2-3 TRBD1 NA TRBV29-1 TGCAGCGTTGAAGGCGAGGGACAGGGGTACACAGATACGCAGTATTTT CSVEGEGQGYTDTQYF
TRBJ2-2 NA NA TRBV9 TGTGCCAGCAGTTTTGGAGGGGATAACACCGGGGAGCTGTTTTTT CASSFGGDNTGELFF
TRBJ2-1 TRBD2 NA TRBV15 TGTGCCACCAGCAGAGAGGGCGGGGGGCGCGATGAGCAGTTCTTC CATSREGGGRDEQFF
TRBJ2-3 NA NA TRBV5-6 TGTGCCAGCAGCACTATAGACAGCTACTTCACAGATACGCAGTATTTT CASSTIDSYFTDTQYF
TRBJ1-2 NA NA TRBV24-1 TGTGCCACCAGTGATCGCAAACAGGGAAAAAGCGACTATGGCTACACCTTC CATSDRKQGKSDYGYTF
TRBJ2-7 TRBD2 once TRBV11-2 TGTGCCAGCAGCAGTCGACTAGCGGGGGCCATTATAGATTACGAGCAGTACTTC CASSSRLAGAIIDYEQYF
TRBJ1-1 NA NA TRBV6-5 TGTGCCAGCATTTTCCCCCGAGGGGGGGGTCAAGCTTTCTTT CASIFPRGGGQAFF
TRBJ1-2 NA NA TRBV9 TGTGCCAGCAGCGTTTTAGACTTCTATGGCTACACCTTC CASSVLDFYGYTF
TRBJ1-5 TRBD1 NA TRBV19 TGTGCCAGTAGCCCCGGACAGGGGAGACATCAGCCCCAGCATTTT CASSPGQGRHQPQHF
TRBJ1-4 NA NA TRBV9 TGTGCCAGCAGCGTAGGCGGCTCTAATGAAAAACTGTTTTTT CASSVGGSNEKLFF
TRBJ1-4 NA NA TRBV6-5 TGTGCCACCCTGGGAGGGGAGTTTAATGAAAAACTGTTTTTT CATLGGEFNEKLFF
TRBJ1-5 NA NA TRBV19 TGTGCCAGTAATTTAGGGGATGGGAGCAATCAGCCCCAGCATTTT CASNLGDGSNQPQHF
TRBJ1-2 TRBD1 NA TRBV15 TGTGCCACGGCGGAAGGGGGCATTGCTAACTATGGCTACACCTTC CATAEGGIANYGYTF
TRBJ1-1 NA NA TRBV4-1 TGCGCCAGCAGCCCCCCGGGTGACACTGAAGCTTTCTTT CASSPPGDTEAFF
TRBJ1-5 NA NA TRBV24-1 TGTGCCACCAGTCCACAGTACAATCAGCCCCAGCATTTT CATSPQYNQPQHF
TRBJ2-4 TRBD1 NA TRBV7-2 TGTGCCAGCAGCCCGGGACAGGGGAAAAACATTCAGTACTTC CASSPGQGKNIQYF
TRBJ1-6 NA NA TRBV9 TGTGCCAGCAGCGCTGCGGTAAATTCACCCCTCCACTTT CASSAAVNSPLHF
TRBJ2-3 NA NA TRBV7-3 TGTGCCAGCAGCTTTTCCGGGGGAAACACAGATACGCAGTATTTT CASSFSGGNTDTQYF
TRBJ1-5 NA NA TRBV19 TGTGCCAGTAGTATACCAGGTATGCCCCAGCATTTT CASSIPGMPQHF
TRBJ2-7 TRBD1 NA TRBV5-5 TGTGCCAGCAGCTTTGCTCGACAGGGGGCGCTCATCTCCGAGCAGTACTTC CASSFARQGALISEQYF
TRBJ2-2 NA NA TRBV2 TGTGCCAGCAGACAACTAGTCCCCGGGGAGCTGTTTTTT CASRQLVPGELFF
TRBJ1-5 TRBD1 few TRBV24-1 TGTGCCACCAGGACAGGGGGCGTCAATCAGCCCCAGCATTTT CATRTGGVNQPQHF
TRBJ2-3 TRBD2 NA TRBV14 TGTGCCAGCAGCCAACGGGGGGGTAGCACAGATACGCAGTATTTT CASSQRGGSTDTQYF
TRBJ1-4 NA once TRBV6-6 TGTGCCAGCACCCAGGTGGCGCCTGCAACTAATGAAAAACTGTTTTTT CASTQVAPATNEKLFF
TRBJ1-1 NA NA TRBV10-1 TGCGCCAGCAGTGACCCGGGAGCCTCTGGAATTGCTGAAGCTTTCTTT CASSDPGASGIAEAFF
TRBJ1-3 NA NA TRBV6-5 TGTGCCAGCAGCGCCGGAGGGGCTGGAAACACCATATATTTT CASSAGGAGNTIYF
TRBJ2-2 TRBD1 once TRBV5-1 TGCGCCAGCAGCCTGACAGGGACCAACACCGGGGAGCTGTTTTTT CASSLTGTNTGELFF
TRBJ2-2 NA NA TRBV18 TGTGCCAGCTCACCCTGGCCTCTCGGGGAGCTGTTTTTT CASSPWPLGELFF